This TCR beta chain is from a study of shared clonotypes between healthy human individuals. Study-level background: CD4 naive and CD4 memory each took three plates per donor, while CD8 naive took two and CD8 memory one.

In regard to this clone: The antigen is not known.

This CDR3 region has 15 residues. In germline, CDR1 is MGHRA, CDR2 YSYEKL. The V segment lost 1 base and the J segment 5 bases; nucleotides outside the gene matches: 5. Profiled with immunoSEQ multiplex PCR; TCRdb holds only in-frame clones, not every one. The sample yields 760,000 or so clones, just over 95% seen once. Naive CD8 cells comprised CD45RO-negative, CCR7-positively selected cells, excluding terminally differentiated effector memory CD45RA+ cells. Study-wide findings and caveats: Despite large depth, rarefaction showed incomplete sorted-subset sequencing. Only blood was sampled; tissue repertoires likely differ.

Sequenced sample: naive CD8+ T cells sorted from blood. The receptor was derived from a man in his thirties or forties in good health. The rearrangement uses TRBV4-1 and TRBJ2-7, with TRBD2 identical over 10 bases. CDR3 amino acids: CASSQGTSGFHEQYF. CDR3 sequence (DNA): TGCGCCAGCAGCCAAGGGACTAGCGGTTTTCACGAGCAGTACTTC.